One sample yielded the 7 T cell receptor beta chains listed below, sequenced in a study of cytomegalovirus exposure and HLA in healthy donors. A multiplex PCR was run with 60 Vbeta primers and 13 Jbeta primers. Profiling relied on immunoSEQ multiplex PCR, and the TCRdb table lists in-frame clones only, not all of them. Of 120,000 or so clones in the sample, just over 75% are singletons; the top ten hold 10% to 15%. Sequenced sample: PBMCs. These receptors were obtained from a man younger than 40 in good health and CMV-seropositive.

V gene TRBV28 combines with J gene TRBJ2-7; maybe TRBD2 (6 bases). The length of the CDR3 is 14 residues. Trimming shortened V by 7 bases and J by 3 bases, and 16 bases separated the two germline ends. Germline V CDR1 and CDR2: MDHEN, SYDVKM. The CDR3 region is CASTPGGTGYEQYF. The CDR3 bases are TGTGCCAGCACCCCCGGCGGGACTGGCTACGAGCAGTACTTC.

The V and J genes are TRBV27 and TRBJ2-3, with D possibly TRBD1 on 6 matching bases. The CDR3 contains 15 residues. Germline V gene data show CDR1 as MNHEY and CDR2 as SMNVEV (reference sequence). The V gene lost 4 bases and the J gene lost 0 bases, with 11 bases spanning the gap. The CDR3 is CASSSGTISTDTQYF. DNA of the CDR3: TGTGCCAGCAGTTCCGGGACAATTAGCACAGATACGCAGTATTTT.

This chain joins TRBV7-6 and TRBJ2-3; TRBD2 aligns across 8 bases. The CDR3 is made up of 17 amino acids. Trimming at V came to 6 bases and at J to 2 bases, leaving 13 bases not matched to a gene. Germline assignment: CDR1 SGHVS and CDR2 FNYEAQ. The CDR3 DNA is TGTGCCAGCAGGGCTCAGGGTCCCGGGGGGGACACAGATACGCAGTATTTT. This encodes CASRAQGPGGDTDTQYF.

The J gene is TRBJ2-5, the V gene TRBV7-9; 8 nucleotides match TRBD2. This CDR3 is built from 14 residues. Germline V gene data show CDR1 as SEHNR and CDR2 as FQNEAQ (reference sequence). With V trimmed by 5 bases and J by 5 bases, 7 bases remained unmatched. The CDR3 bases are TGTGCCAGCAGCCCCCGGGGGGGCCGGGAGACCCAGTACTTC. Translating it yields CASSPRGGRETQYF.

This clone occurred a few times. This chain links TRBV30 with TRBJ1-4; no reliable D call. In germline, CDR1 is GTSNPN, CDR2 SVGIG (reference sequence). The V end lost 3 bases, the J end lost 0 bases, and 11 bases lay between the germline ends. This CDR3 is built from 15 residues. The DNA for the CDR3 is TGTGCCTGGAGCCAGTCCCTAGCAACTAATGAAAAACTGTTTTTT. Translation gives CAWSQSLATNEKLFF.

The CDR3 is CASSPRDSPGPEQFF. In DNA form, the CDR3 reads TGTGCCAGCAGCCCCCGGGACAGTCCAGGACCTGAGCAGTTCTTC. The V call is TRBV7-9, the J call TRBJ2-1; TRBD1 aligns across 7 bases. The CDR3 totals 15 residues. Per germline, CDR1 SEHNR and CDR2 FQNEAQ (reference sequence). Germline trimming cut 5 bases from V and 9 bases from J; bases unmatched to any gene: 13.

The chain combines TRBV2 with TRBJ1-5; D gene ambiguous. Trimming removed 7 bases from V and 0 bases from J, with 4 bases in between. The germline gives CDR1 SNHLY, CDR2 FYNNEI. The CDR3 loop spans 12 amino acids. Here the CDR3 reads CASTSSNQPQHF. In nucleotides, the CDR3 is TGTGCCAGCACCAGTAGCAATCAGCCCCAGCATTTT.